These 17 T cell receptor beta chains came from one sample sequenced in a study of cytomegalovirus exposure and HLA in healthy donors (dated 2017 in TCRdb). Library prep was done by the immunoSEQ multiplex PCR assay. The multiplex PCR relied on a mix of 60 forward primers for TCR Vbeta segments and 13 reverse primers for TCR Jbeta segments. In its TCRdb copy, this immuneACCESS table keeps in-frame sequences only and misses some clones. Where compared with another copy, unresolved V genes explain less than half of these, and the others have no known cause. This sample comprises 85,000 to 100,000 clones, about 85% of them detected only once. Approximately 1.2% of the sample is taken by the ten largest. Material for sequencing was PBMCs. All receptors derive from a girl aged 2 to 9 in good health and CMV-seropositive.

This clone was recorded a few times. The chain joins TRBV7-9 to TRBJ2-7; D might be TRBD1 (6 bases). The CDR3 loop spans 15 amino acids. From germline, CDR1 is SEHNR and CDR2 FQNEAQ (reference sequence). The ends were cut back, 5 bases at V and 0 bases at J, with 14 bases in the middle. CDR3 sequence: CASSTWGRFSYEQYF. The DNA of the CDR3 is TGTGCCAGCAGCACCTGGGGGCGGTTCTCCTACGAGCAGTACTTC.

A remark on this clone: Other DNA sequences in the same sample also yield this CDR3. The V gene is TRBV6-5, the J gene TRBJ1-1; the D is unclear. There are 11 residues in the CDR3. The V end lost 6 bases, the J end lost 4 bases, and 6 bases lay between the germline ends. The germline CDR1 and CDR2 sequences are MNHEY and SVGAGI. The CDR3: CASSRGTEAFF. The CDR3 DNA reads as TGTGCCAGCAGCCGGGGCACTGAAGCTTTCTTT.

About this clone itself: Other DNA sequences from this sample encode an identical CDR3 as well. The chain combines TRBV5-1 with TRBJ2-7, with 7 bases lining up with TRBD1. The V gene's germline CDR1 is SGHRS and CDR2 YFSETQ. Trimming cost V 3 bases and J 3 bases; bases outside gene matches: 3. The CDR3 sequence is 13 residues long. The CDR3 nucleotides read TGCGCCAGCAGCTCCGGACAGGTCTACGAGCAGTACTTC. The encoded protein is CASSSGQVYEQYF. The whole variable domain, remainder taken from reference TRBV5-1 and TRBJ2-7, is KAGVTQTPRYLIKTRGQQVTLSCSPISGHRSVSWYQQTPGQGLQFLFEYFSETQRNKGNFPGRFSGRQFSNSRSEMNVSTLELGDSALYLCASSSGQVYEQYFGPGTRLTVT.

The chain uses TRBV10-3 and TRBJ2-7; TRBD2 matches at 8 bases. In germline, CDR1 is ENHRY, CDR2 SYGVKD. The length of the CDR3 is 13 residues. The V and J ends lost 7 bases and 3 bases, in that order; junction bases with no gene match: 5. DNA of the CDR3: TGTGCCATCAAGGAGCGGGAGAACTACGAGCAGTACTTC. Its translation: CAIKERENYEQYF.

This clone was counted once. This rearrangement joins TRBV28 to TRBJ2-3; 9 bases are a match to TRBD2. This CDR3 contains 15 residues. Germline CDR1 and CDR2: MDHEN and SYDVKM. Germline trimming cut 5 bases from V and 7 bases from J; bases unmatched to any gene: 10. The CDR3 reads CASSRLAGSGNTQYF. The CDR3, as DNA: TGTGCCAGCAGTCGGCTAGCGGGATCAGGCAATACGCAGTATTTT.

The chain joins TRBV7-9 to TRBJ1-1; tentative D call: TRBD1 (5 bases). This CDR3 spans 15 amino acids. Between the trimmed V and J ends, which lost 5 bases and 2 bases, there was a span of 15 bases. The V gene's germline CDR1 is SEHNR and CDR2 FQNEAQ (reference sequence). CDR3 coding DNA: TGTGCCAGCAGCCCCGAGGGGAGGAGTAACACTGAAGCTTTCTTT. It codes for CASSPEGRSNTEAFF.

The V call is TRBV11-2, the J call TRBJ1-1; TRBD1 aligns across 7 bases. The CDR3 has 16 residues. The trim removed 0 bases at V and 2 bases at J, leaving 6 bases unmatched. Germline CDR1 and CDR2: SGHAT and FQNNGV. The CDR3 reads CASSLEGWDRNTEAFF. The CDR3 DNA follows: TGTGCCAGCAGCTTAGAAGGTTGGGACAGAAACACTGAAGCTTTCTTT.

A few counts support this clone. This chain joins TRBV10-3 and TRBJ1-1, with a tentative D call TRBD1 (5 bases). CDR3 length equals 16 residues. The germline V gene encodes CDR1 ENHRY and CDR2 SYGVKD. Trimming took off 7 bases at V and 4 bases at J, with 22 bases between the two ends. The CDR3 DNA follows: TGTGCCATCAACACGCAGGGATTGAAATCTGGCACTGAAGCTTTCTTT. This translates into CAINTQGLKSGTEAFF.

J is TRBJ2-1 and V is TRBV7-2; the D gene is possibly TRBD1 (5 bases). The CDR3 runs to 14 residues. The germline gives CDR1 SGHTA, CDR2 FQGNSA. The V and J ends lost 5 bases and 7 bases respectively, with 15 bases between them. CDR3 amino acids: CASSINDRGNEQFF. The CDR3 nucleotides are TGTGCCAGCAGCATCAACGACAGAGGAAATGAGCAGTTCTTC.

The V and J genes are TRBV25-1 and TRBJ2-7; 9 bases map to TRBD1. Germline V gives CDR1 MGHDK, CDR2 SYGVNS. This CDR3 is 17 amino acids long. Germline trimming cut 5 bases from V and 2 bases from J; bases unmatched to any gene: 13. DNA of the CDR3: TGTGCCAGCAGTAACTGGGACAGGGAAATGAAACCCTACGAGCAGTACTTC. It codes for CASSNWDREMKPYEQYF.

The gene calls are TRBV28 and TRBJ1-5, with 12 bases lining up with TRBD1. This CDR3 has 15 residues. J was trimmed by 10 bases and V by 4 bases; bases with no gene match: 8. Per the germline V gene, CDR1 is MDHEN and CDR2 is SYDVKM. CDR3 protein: CASSSPGQGAVPQHF. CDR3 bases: TGTGCCAGCAGTTCTCCGGGACAGGGGGCGGTACCCCAGCATTTT.

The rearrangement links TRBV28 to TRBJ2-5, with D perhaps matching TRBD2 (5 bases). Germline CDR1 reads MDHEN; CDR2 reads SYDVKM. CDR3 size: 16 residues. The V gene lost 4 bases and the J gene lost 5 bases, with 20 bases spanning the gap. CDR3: CASSSTVSGGLETQYF. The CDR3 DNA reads TGTGCCAGCAGTTCCACCGTGAGCGGCGGGCTGGAGACCCAGTACTTC.

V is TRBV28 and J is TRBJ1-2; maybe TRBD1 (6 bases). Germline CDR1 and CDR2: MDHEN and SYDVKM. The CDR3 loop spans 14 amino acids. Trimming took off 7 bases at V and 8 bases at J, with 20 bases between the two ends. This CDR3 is CASTPNRAVGGYTF. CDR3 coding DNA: TGTGCCAGCACCCCGAACAGGGCCGTGGGGGGCTACACCTTC.

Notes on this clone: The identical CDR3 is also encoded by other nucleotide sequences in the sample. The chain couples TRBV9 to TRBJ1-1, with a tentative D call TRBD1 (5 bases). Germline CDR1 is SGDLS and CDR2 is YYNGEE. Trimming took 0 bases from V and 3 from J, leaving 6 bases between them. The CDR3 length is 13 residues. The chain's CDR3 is CASSVAGDTEAFF. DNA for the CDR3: TGTGCCAGCAGCGTAGCGGGGGACACTGAAGCTTTCTTT. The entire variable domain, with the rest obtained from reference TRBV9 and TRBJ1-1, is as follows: DSGVTQTPKHLITATGQRVTLRCSPRSGDLSVYWYQQSLDQGLQFLIQYYNGEERAKGNILERFSAQQFPDLHSELNLSSLELGDSALYFCASSVAGDTEAFFGQGTRLTVV.

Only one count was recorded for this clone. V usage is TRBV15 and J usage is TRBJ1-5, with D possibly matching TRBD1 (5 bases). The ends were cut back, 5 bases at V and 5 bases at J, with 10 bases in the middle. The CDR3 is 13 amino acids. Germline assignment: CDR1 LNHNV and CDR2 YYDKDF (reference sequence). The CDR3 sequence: CATSGTRDQPQHF. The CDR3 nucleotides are TGTGCCACCAGCGGGACTCGGGATCAGCCCCAGCATTTT.

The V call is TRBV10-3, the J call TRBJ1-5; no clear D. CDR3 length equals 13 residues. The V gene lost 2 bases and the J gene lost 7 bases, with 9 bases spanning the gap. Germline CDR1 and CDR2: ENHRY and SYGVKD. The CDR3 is CAISEREGQPQHF. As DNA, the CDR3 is TGTGCCATCAGTGAGAGGGAGGGACAGCCCCAGCATTTT.

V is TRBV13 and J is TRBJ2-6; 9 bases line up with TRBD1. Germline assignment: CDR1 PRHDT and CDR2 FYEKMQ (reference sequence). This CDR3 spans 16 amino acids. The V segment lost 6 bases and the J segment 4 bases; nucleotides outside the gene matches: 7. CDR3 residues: CASRGGTGRGANVLTF. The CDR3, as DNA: TGTGCCAGCAGGGGAGGGACAGGGAGAGGGGCCAACGTCCTGACTTTC.